This entry lists 21 T cell receptor beta chains sequenced from one sample in a study of T cell responses to AZD1222 COVID-19 vaccine. Generated by immunoSEQ multiplex PCR, the TCRdb table keeps only in-frame clones and is missing some. Of some 100,000 clones listed, roughly 89% are singletons. The material sequenced was peripheral blood, taken on day 0 of AZD1222 vaccination. These receptor sequences come from an adult in good health.

The chain is built from TRBV2 and TRBJ1-1; 7 bases fit TRBD1. With 8 bases clipped from V and 10 bases from J, the junction kept 4 bases outside the gene matches. Per the germline V gene, CDR1 is SNHLY and CDR2 is FYNNEI. This CDR3 contains 10 residues. In DNA form, the CDR3 reads TGTGCCAGCGAGAACAGGGGAGCTTTCTTT. It yields the protein CASENRGAFF.

The V and J genes are TRBV11-3 and TRBJ2-3, with TRBD1 matching 8 bases. J gave up 2 bases and V 4 bases, and 11 bases lay outside the gene matches. This CDR3 has 17 amino acids. The V gene's germline CDR1 is SGHNT and CDR2 YENEEA. The CDR3 region is CASSSSSGTGFTDTQYF. In DNA form, the CDR3 reads TGTGCCAGCAGCTCCTCCTCCGGGACAGGCTTCACAGATACGCAGTATTTT.

This clone was seen a single time. The chain uses TRBV11-3 and TRBJ2-7; TRBD1 matches 7 bases. CDR3 size: 14 residues. The V and J ends lost 5 bases and 0 bases, in that order; junction bases with no gene match: 4. From germline, CDR1 is SGHNT and CDR2 YENEEA. The chain's CDR3 is CASSPRQGSYEQYF. The CDR3 nucleotides read TGTGCCAGCAGCCCCCGACAGGGCTCCTACGAGCAGTACTTC.

This chain joins TRBV12-5 and TRBJ1-1; D is uncertain. There are 12 residues in the CDR3. V lost 6 bases and J lost 3, with 8 bases in between. In germline, CDR1 is LGHNT, CDR2 FRNRAP. The CDR3 DNA reads as TGTGCTAGTGGGTCCCCATACACTGAAGCTTTCTTT. It translates to CASGSPYTEAFF. The full variable domain, rest sourced from reference TRBV12-5 and TRBJ1-1, is DARVTQTPRHKVTEMGQEVTMRCQPILGHNTVFWYRQTMMQGLELLAYFRNRAPLDDSGMPKDRFSAEMPDATLATLKIQPSEPRDSAVYFCASGSPYTEAFFGQGTRLTVV.

The chain joins TRBV12-3 or TRBV12-4 to TRBJ1-1; D is perhaps TRBD1 (5 bases). Trimming shortened V by 5 bases and J by 10 bases, and 14 bases separated the two germline ends. CDR3 length equals 12 residues. CDR3 sequence (DNA): TGTGCCAGCAGTCCCCTAGGGGCGGGAGCTTTCTTT. Translation gives CASSPLGAGAFF.

This clone has a handful of counts. The chain uses TRBV28 and TRBJ1-2; D remains unclear. Trimming took off 0 bases at V and 4 bases at J, with 3 bases between the two ends. The CDR3 sequence is 12 residues long. From germline, CDR1 is MDHEN and CDR2 SYDVKM. CDR3 sequence: CASSLWSYGYTF. The CDR3 DNA follows: TGTGCCAGCAGTTTATGGAGCTATGGCTACACCTTC.

CDR3 bases: TGTGCCAGCAGTCCGCGAGGTCAACTGTTTTTT. As protein: CASSPRGQLFF. This chain connects TRBV6-2 or TRBV6-3 to TRBJ1-4; D gene unclear. CDR1 is MNHEY, CDR2 SVGEGT, per germline. The CDR3 length is 11 residues. Trimming cost V 5 bases and J 12 bases, with 10 bases left between them.

The chain couples TRBV11-2 to TRBJ1-3; TRBD1 might be the D (5 bases). Trimming took off 5 bases at V and 4 bases at J, with 21 bases between the two ends. In germline, CDR1 is SGHAT, CDR2 FQNNGV. There are 17 residues in the CDR3. The CDR3 loop is CASSPTSQGGIGNTIYF. The CDR3 DNA follows: TGTGCCAGCAGCCCCACCTCCCAGGGCGGAATCGGAAACACCATATATTTT. The entire variable domain, with the rest obtained from reference TRBV11-2 and TRBJ1-3, is as follows: EAGVAQSPRYKIIEKRQSVAFWCNPISGHATLYWYQQILGQGPKLLIQFQNNGVVDDSQLPKDRFSAERLKGVDSTLKIQPAKLEDSAVYLCASSPTSQGGIGNTIYFGEGSWLTVV.

For the CDR3, the DNA is TGTGCCAGCAGCCAATTACCTCCGAGAGAACCTACGAGGCAGTACTTC. Translating gives CASSQLPPREPTRQYF. V and J are TRBV3-1 (or the pseudogene TRBV3-2) and TRBJ2-7; D gene unclear. Between the trimmed V and J ends, which lost 2 bases and 9 bases, there was a span of 23 bases. Germline V gives CDR1 LGHDT, CDR2 YNNKEL (reference sequence). CDR3 length equals 16 residues.

The rearrangement joins TRBV7-3 to TRBJ2-5; TRBD2 aligns across 11 bases. V was clipped by 1 base and J by 4 bases; unmatched bases: 5. Germline CDR1 SGHTA, CDR2 FQGTGA. The CDR3 length is 16 residues. CDR3 sequence: CASSLSIAGGPETQYF. In nucleotides, the CDR3 is TGTGCCAGCAGCTTAAGTATAGCGGGGGGGCCAGAGACCCAGTACTTC.

CDR3 nucleotide sequence: TGTGCCAGCAGTCTTCGGGACAGAGATCAGCCCCAGCATTTT. Its protein is CASSLRDRDQPQHF. V and J are TRBV2 and TRBJ1-5; 7 bases match TRBD1. Germline V gene lookup returns CDR1 SNHLY and CDR2 FYNNEI. Germline trimming cut 5 bases from V and 5 bases from J; bases unmatched to any gene: 6. This CDR3 has 14 residues. The entire variable domain, with the rest obtained from reference TRBV2 and TRBJ1-5, is as follows: EPEVTQTPSHQVTQMGQEVILRCVPISNHLYFYWYRQILGQKVEFLVSFYNNEISEKSEIFDDQFSVERPDGSNFTLKIRSTKLEDSAMYFCASSLRDRDQPQHFGDGTRLSIL.

The genes are TRBV28 and TRBJ1-2; unclear D gene. In germline, CDR1 is MDHEN, CDR2 SYDVKM. The CDR3 totals 13 residues. Trimming left V 2 bases short and J 8 bases short, with 12 bases between. The CDR3 region is CASSLRGVEGYTF. The CDR3 DNA follows: TGTGCCAGCAGTTTACGGGGAGTCGAGGGCTACACCTTC.

V is TRBV27 and J is TRBJ2-5; 10 bases fit TRBD1. The germline V gene encodes CDR1 MNHEY and CDR2 SMNVEV (reference sequence). This CDR3 contains 15 residues. Germline trimming cut 2 bases from V and 5 bases from J; bases unmatched to any gene: 5. The CDR3, as DNA: TGTGCCAGCAGTTTAAGGGACAGGGGAGGGGAGACCCAGTACTTC. Translating gives CASSLRDRGGETQYF.

This clone was found once. The chain uses TRBV12-3 or TRBV12-4 and TRBJ2-2, with D uncertain. There are 13 residues in the CDR3. The V end was cut by 7 bases, the J end by 2 bases, with 8 bases between. This CDR3 is CASIDVNTGELFF. The CDR3 nucleotides are TGTGCCAGCATTGACGTTAACACCGGGGAGCTGTTTTTT.

The genes are TRBV27 and TRBJ1-2, with D possibly TRBD1 on 6 matching bases. From germline, CDR1 is MNHEY and CDR2 SMNVEV (reference sequence). The V gene lost 3 bases and the J gene lost 3 bases, with 14 bases spanning the gap. This CDR3 contains 15 residues. The DNA for the CDR3 is TGTGCCAGCAGTTTGTTGGGGGCGCAGGACTATGGCTACACCTTC. Translated: CASSLLGAQDYGYTF.

The V gene is TRBV6-5, the J gene TRBJ1-5; D perhaps matches TRBD1 (5 bases). Trimming stripped 1 base from V and 11 bases from J, with 9 bases between. The CDR3 has 12 amino acids. CDR1 and CDR2 (germline): MNHEY, SVGAGI. The CDR3 DNA reads as TGTGCCAGCAGTTACTTGGGGGGTGCCCAGCATTTT. Translated, it gives CASSYLGGAQHF.

The gene calls are TRBV2 and TRBJ1-1; a possible D gene is TRBD1 (5 bases). Germline CDR1 and CDR2: SNHLY and FYNNEI. Trimming shortened V by 9 bases and J by 0 bases, and 14 bases separated the two germline ends. The CDR3 covers 14 residues. The CDR3 bases are TGTGCCAGTAGAGTGGGACTAATGAACACTGAAGCTTTCTTT. Its protein is CASRVGLMNTEAFF.

The V gene is TRBV29-1, the J gene TRBJ2-7, with D uncertain. V lost 4 bases and J lost 1, with 8 bases in between. Germline values: CDR1 SQVTM, CDR2 ANQGSEA. CDR3 size: 12 residues. CDR3 nucleotide sequence: TGCAGCGTTGGGGCGGTTTCCTACGAGCAGTACTTC. This gives the protein CSVGAVSYEQYF.

This clone has just a few counts. The V call is TRBV28, the J call TRBJ1-2; weak D call: TRBD1 (6 bases). This CDR3 contains 14 residues. The germline V gene has CDR1 MDHEN and CDR2 SYDVKM. Deletions cut 3 bases from V and 7 bases from J, with 15 bases between. CDR3 protein: CASSFGGLLGGYTF. The CDR3, as DNA: TGTGCCAGCAGTTTTGGGGGGCTCCTGGGTGGCTACACCTTC.

The chain is built from TRBV6-6 and TRBJ2-5; D call uncertain. The germline V and J ends were trimmed by 3 bases and 5 bases, with 13 bases remaining between them. CDR1 is MNHNY, CDR2 SVGAGI, per germline (reference sequence). The CDR3 loop spans 14 amino acids. DNA for the CDR3: TGTGCCAGCAGTTATCGGGCCGCTTGGGAGACCCAGTACTTC. This sequence encodes CASSYRAAWETQYF.

The chain joins TRBV9 to TRBJ2-1, with D possibly matching TRBD2 (6 bases). Between the trimmed V and J ends, which lost 0 bases and 0 bases, there was a span of 7 bases. Germline CDR1 reads SGDLS; CDR2 reads YYNGEE. This CDR3 is built from 15 residues. For the CDR3, the DNA is TGTGCCAGCAGCGTAGGTAGCGGCTCCTACAATGAGCAGTTCTTC. This sequence encodes CASSVGSGSYNEQFF.